This T cell receptor beta chain appears in the sequencing data of a study of untreated major depressive disorder. Findings of the study overall: Depressed patients' CD4+ T cells carried increased TRBV05-01 (Vbeta 5.1) usage versus control CD4+ T cells.

The V end lost 3 bases, the J end lost 0 bases, and 14 bases lay between the germline ends. This CDR3 contains 16 residues. Germline lookup yields CDR1 MNHNS and CDR2 SASEGT. No current or lifetime mood disorder and depressive symptom score of 5 or less defined controls. Some clones are missing from TCRdb's copy, which holds only in-frame ones; the method was immunoSEQ multiplex PCR. The sample comprises tens of thousands of clones, 85% to 95% of which are singletons, and roughly 0.31% rests with the top ten. This clone was seen once. Antigen specificity is unknown. Sample: CD4+ T cells from PBMCs. The J gene is TRBJ2-5, the V gene TRBV6-1; D unresolved. This receptor was taken from a man aged 30 to 39 in good health. In DNA form, the CDR3 reads TGTGCCAGCAGTGAGCTCAAGGCCCAGTACCAAGAGACCCAGTACTTC. Translating it yields CASSELKAQYQETQYF.